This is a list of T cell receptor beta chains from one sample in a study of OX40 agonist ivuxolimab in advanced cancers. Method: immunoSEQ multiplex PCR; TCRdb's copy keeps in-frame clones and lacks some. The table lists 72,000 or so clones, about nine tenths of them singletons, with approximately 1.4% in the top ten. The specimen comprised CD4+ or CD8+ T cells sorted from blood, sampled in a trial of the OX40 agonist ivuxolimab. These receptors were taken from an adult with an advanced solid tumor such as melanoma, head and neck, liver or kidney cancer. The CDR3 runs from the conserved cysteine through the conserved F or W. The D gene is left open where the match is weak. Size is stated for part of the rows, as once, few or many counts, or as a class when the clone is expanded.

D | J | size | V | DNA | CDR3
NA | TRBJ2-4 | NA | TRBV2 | TGTGCCAGCAGTGGCTTTAGGGCGGCCAGGGACATTCAGTACTTC | CASSGFRAARDIQYF
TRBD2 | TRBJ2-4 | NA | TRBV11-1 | TGTGCCAGCAGCTTAGCGCTAGCGGGAGGGAACATTCAGTACTTC | CASSLALAGGNIQYF
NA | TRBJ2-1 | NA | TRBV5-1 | TGCGCCAGCAGCTTAGGTGAGAGCTCCTACAATGAGCAGTTCTTC | CASSLGESSYNEQFF
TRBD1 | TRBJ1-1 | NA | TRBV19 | TGTGCCAGTAGGTCCGACAGGGTGGGTGTCGCTGAAGCTTTCTTT | CASRSDRVGVAEAFF
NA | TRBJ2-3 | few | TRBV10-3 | TGTGCCATCAGTGACTCCCCCCCAGCAGGAGCTAGCACAGATACGCAGTATTTT | CAISDSPPAGASTDTQYF
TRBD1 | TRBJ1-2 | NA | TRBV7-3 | TGTGCCAGCAGCTCGATCGACAGGGGGCTCAACTATGGCTACACCTTC | CASSSIDRGLNYGYTF
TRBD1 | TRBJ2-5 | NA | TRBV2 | TGTGCCAGCAGTGGACAGGGGGATGAGACCCAGTACTTC | CASSGQGDETQYF
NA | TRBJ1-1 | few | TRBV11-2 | TGTGCCAGCAGCTTAGGGGTGAACACTGAAGCTTTCTTT | CASSLGVNTEAFF
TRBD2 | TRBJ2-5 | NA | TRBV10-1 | TGCGCCAGCAGTAAGGGACTAGCGGAGACCCAGTACTTC | CASSKGLAETQYF
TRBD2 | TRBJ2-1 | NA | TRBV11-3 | TGTGCCAGCAGCTTAGATCTTGGCGGGGGGGCGAATGAGCAGTTCTTC | CASSLDLGGGANEQFF
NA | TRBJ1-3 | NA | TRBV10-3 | TGTGCCATAACGCCGTCAGGGTTGGGAAACACCATATATTTT | CAITPSGLGNTIYF
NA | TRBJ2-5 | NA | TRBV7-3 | TGTGCCAGCAGCCGCAGTGCACCTGAAGCCCAGTACTTC | CASSRSAPEAQYF
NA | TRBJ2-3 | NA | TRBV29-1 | TGCAGCGTGGGTGGGACATTTAGCACAGATACGCAGTATTTT | CSVGGTFSTDTQYF
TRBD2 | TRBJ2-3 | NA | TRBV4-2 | TGTGCCAGCAGCCCCGGACTAGCGGGAGGGCCTGGCCGAACAGATACGCAGTATTTT | CASSPGLAGGPGRTDTQYF
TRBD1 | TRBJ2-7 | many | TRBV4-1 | TGCGCCAGCAGCCATAAGCGGGGAGGACAGGGGTTTAGCTCCTACGAGCAGTACTTC | CASSHKRGGQGFSSYEQYF
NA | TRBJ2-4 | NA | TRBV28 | TGTGCCAGCAGTTTGGGAGGGGGCTTGAACATTCAGTACTTC | CASSLGGGLNIQYF
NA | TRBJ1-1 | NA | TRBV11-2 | TGTGCCAGCAGCCAGACCAGTTGGAGGGTGAACACTGAAGCTTTCTTT | CASSQTSWRVNTEAFF
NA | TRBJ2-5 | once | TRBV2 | TGTGCCAGCAGTGAACAAGAACGGGAGACCCAGTACTTC | CASSEQERETQYF
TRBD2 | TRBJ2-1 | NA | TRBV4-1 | TGCGCCAGCAGCCATGAGGGGACTAGCGGGAGGGCTAAATCCTACAATGAGCAGTTCTTC | CASSHEGTSGRAKSYNEQFF
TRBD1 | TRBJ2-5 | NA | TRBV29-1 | TGCAGCGTCAAACAGGGGAAAGAGACCCAGTACTTC | CSVKQGKETQYF
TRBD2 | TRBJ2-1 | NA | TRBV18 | TGTGCCAGCTCACCAACGGCGGGGACTAGCGGGAGCGATGAGCAGTTCTTC | CASSPTAGTSGSDEQFF
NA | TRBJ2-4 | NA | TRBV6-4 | TGTGCCAGCAGTGGAAGGGCTAGACGGACTCTAGCCAAAAACATTCAGTACTTC | CASSGRARRTLAKNIQYF
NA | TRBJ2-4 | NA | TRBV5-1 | TGCGCCAGCAGCGCGGGACTCGAAAACATTCAGTACTTC | CASSAGLENIQYF
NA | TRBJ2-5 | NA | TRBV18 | TGTGCCAGCTCACCGGGGGGGGCAGGCCAAGAGACCCAGTACTTC | CASSPGGAGQETQYF
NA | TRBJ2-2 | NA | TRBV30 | TGTGCCGGGCGGGACGACCCCGGGGAGCTGTTTTTT | CAGRDDPGELFF
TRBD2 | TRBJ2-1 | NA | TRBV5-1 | TGCGCCAGCAGCTTGGGAGCGGGGACCTACAATGAGCAGTTCTTC | CASSLGAGTYNEQFF
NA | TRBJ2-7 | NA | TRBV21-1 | TGTGCCAGCAGCAAGCTAACGACGGCGACCTACGAGCAGTACTTC | CASSKLTTATYEQYF
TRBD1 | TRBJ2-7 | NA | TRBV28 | TGTGCCAGCAGCTTCCGGGACAGGGACCACGAGCAGTACTTC | CASSFRDRDHEQYF
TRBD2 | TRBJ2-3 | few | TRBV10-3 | TGTGCCATCAGCAAACTAGCGGGGTTCACAGATACGCAGTATTTT | CAISKLAGFTDTQYF
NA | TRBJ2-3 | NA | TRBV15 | TGTGCCACCAGCAGAGGGCAGGGGAATATCGATACGCAGTATTTT | CATSRGQGNIDTQYF
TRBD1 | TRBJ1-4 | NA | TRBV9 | TGTGCCAGCAGCGTGGGACAGGGTGGTGAAAAACTGTTTTTT | CASSVGQGGEKLFF
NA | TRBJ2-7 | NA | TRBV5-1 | TGCGCCAGCAGCTTTGTCATCGGGCAGGTACCCTACGAGCAGTACTTC | CASSFVIGQVPYEQYF
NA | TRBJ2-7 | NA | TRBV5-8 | TGTGCCAGCAGCTCCGACAGGCCGCCCTACGAGCAGTACTTC | CASSSDRPPYEQYF
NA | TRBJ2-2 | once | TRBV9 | TGTGCCAGCAGCGTAGACGGAAACACCGGGGAGCTGTTTTTT | CASSVDGNTGELFF
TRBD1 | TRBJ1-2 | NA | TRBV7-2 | TGTGCCAGCAGCGCCGCGGACAGGGGGCGGAACTATGGCTACACCTTC | CASSAADRGRNYGYTF
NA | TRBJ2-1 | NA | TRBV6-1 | TGTGCCAGCAGTCCGGCTAGCGCTGAGCAGTTCTTC | CASSPASAEQFF
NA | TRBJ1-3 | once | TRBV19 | TGTGCCAGTAGTCCTTACAGCTCTGGAAACACCATATATTTT | CASSPYSSGNTIYF
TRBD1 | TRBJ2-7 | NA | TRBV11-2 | TGTGCCAGCAGCATCGACAGGGGGATGTACGAGCAGTACTTC | CASSIDRGMYEQYF
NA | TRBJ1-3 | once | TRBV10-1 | TGCGCCAGCGCGGCCTCATCTGGAAACACCATATATTTT | CASAASSGNTIYF
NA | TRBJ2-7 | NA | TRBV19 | TGTGCCAGTAATGATGGGGGGTACGAGCAGTACTTC | CASNDGGYEQYF
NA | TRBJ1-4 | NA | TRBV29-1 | TGCAGCGTCGACGGACCTGACAAAAAACTGTTTTTT | CSVDGPDKKLFF
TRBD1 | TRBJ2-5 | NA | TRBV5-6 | TGTGCCAGCAGCCCAACGAACAGGGGGGAGACCCAGTACTTC | CASSPTNRGETQYF
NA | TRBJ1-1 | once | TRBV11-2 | TGTGCCAGCAGCCCGTGGGGGGGACAGAACACTGAAGCTTTCTTT | CASSPWGGQNTEAFF
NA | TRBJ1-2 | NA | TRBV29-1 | TGCAGCGTTATAGAGGGACTATATGGCTACACCTTC | CSVIEGLYGYTF
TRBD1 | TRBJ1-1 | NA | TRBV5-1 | TGCGCCAGCAGCCGACAGGGGTCGGGTGAAGCTTTCTTT | CASSRQGSGEAFF
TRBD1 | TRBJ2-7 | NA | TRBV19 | TGTGCCAGTAGTATCCGGACAGGGCACTACGAGCAGTACTTC | CASSIRTGHYEQYF
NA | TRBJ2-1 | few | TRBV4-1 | TGCGCCAGCAGCCAAGGCAGCAATGAGCAGTTCTTC | CASSQGSNEQFF
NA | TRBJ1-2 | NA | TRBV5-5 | TGTGCCAGCAGCTTGGAGACAGTCAACTATGGCTACACCTTC | CASSLETVNYGYTF
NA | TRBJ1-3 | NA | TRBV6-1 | TGTGCCAGCAGTGAGACCTCTGGAAACACCATATATTTT | CASSETSGNTIYF
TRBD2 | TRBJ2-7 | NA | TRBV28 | TGTGCCAGCAGTTTAAGCCGGGGAGGGGCCTACGAGCAGTACTTC | CASSLSRGGAYEQYF
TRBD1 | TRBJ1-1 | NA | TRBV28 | TGTGCCAGCAGTTCCGGACAGGGTGGAACTGAAGCTTTCTTT | CASSSGQGGTEAFF
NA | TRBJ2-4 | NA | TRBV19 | TGTGCCAGTAGCCCCGGATCGGGGGCCCTAAGGGTTCAGTACTTC | CASSPGSGALRVQYF